This T cell receptor beta chain emerged from a study of identical twins. General study points: Models, which agreed with sharing between unrelated individuals, nonetheless underestimated the out-of-frame TCR alpha sharing seen in monozygotic twins.

As regards this clonotype: Its antigen remains unknown.

Via MiXCR, TCRdb re-called the 5' RACE reads, giving one row per CDR3 protein. The sample yields 450,000 or so distinct CDR3 sequences, 20% to 25% seen once. The germline V gene has CDR1 DFQATT and CDR2 SNEGSKA (reference sequence). Between the trimmed V and J ends, which lost 6 bases and 1 base, there was a span of 17 bases. This CDR3 comprises 15 residues. The sample was also linked to a second study, of T cells expressing NK-cell markers. From that second work: TCR beta repertoires came from sorted CD3+CD56+NKG2C+, CD3+CD56+NKG2C- and CD3+CD56-NKG2C+ T cells. Of CD8+ T cells, roughly 1.0-7.5% belonged to dominant NKG2C+ clonotypes in 5 or 6 donors. Once again these clonotypes came out on top in the CD3+CD56-NKG2C+ fraction of a few donors.

This clonotype was sampled from a woman in her late teens or twenties in good health. The sample consisted of CD4+ T cells sorted from blood. J is TRBJ2-3 and V is TRBV20-1, with a possible D match to TRBD2 (6 bases). The CDR3 region is CSAAEGRGGTDTQYF. The CDR3 nucleotides are TGCAGTGCGGCGGAGGGCCGCGGGGGCACAGATACGCAGTATTTT.